Here is one T cell receptor (beta chain) with its context. This entry comes from a study of T cells in Graves' hyperthyroidism and ophthalmopathy. Study-wide background: The blood sample was taken at first diagnosis, before treatment began.

TCR beta CDR3 regions were amplified from RNA transcripts. HTBI primers were employed in a first-round RT-PCR of the TCR CDR3. TCRdb analysed the multiplex PCR reads with MiXCR anew, one entry per CDR3 protein. The sample has approximately 590,000 distinct CDR3 sequences; approximately 15% are singletons. CDR3 length equals 16 residues. V was clipped by 5 bases and J by 1 base, with 15 bases between them. Germline V gene sequence: CDR1 SGHVS, CDR2 FQNEAQ. The study enrolled patients aged 18 to 65 with newly diagnosed hyperthyroidism of under 2 months' duration. Clinical symptoms, serum thyroxine, TRAb, thyroid ultrasound and orbital computed tomography established diagnosis. PBMCs were collected from a roughly 10 ml volume of fresh peripheral blood.

The chain uses TRBV7-8 and TRBJ1-3; D uncertain. Sequencing used blood. The source of this sequence is a woman in her thirties with Graves' hyperthyroidism. As DNA, the CDR3 is TGTGCCAGCAGCCCCATTAGGAGTGCTTCTGGAAACACCATATATTTT. It is translated as CASSPIRSASGNTIYF.